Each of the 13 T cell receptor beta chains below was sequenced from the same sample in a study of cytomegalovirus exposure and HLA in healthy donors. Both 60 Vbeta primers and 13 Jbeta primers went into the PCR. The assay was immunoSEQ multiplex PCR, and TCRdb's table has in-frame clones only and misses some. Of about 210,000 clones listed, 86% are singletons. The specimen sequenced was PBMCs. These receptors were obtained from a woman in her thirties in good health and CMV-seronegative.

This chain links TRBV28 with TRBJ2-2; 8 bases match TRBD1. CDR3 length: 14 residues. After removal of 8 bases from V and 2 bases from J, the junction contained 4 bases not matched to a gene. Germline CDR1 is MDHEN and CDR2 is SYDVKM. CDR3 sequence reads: CASLGQVNTGELFF. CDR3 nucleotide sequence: TGTGCCAGCTTGGGACAGGTTAACACCGGGGAGCTGTTTTTT.

As DNA, the CDR3 is TGTGCCTGGAGTGTGCGGGGCCTAGAGGCCGGGGAGCTGTTTTTT. It yields the protein CAWSVRGLEAGELFF. The gene calls are TRBV30 and TRBJ2-2, with TRBD2 as a possible D gene (6 bases). CDR3 length equals 15 residues. Germline V CDR1 and CDR2: GTSNPN, SVGIG (reference sequence). The V end lost 0 bases, the J end lost 6 bases, and 14 bases lay between the germline ends.

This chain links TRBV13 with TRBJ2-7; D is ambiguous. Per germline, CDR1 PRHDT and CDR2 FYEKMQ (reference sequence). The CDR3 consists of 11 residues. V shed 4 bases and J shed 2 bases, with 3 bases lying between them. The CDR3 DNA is TGTGCCAGCAGCTCAGCCTACGAGCAGTACTTC. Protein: CASSSAYEQYF.

CDR3 in amino acids: CASSLLQGRYEQYF. As DNA, the CDR3 is TGTGCCAGCAGCTTACTCCAGGGTCGGTACGAGCAGTACTTC. The chain uses TRBV11-2 and TRBJ2-7, with a possible D match to TRBD1 (5 bases). The CDR3 sequence is 14 residues long. Trimming took off 2 bases at V and 4 bases at J, with 12 bases between the two ends. CDR1 is SGHAT and CDR2 is FQNNGV in the germline V gene. The full variable domain, in which reference TRBV11-2 and TRBJ2-7 provide the parts outside the CDR3, is EAGVAQSPRYKIIEKRQSVAFWCNPISGHATLYWYQQILGQGPKLLIQFQNNGVVDDSQLPKDRFSAERLKGVDSTLKIQPAKLEDSAVYLCASSLLQGRYEQYFGPGTRLTVT.

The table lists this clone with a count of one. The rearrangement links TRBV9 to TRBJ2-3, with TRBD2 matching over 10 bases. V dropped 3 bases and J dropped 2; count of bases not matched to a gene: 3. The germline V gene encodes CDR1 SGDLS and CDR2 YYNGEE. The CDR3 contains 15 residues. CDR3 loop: CASSAGTSDTDTQYF. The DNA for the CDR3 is TGTGCCAGCAGCGCAGGGACTAGCGACACAGATACGCAGTATTTT.

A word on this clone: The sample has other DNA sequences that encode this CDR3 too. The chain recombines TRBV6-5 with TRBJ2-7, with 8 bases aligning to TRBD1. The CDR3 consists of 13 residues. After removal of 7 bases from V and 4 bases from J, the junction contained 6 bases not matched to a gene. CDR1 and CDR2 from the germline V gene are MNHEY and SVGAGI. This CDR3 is CASTRTGTYEQYF. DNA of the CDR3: TGTGCCAGCACCCGGACAGGGACTTACGAGCAGTACTTC.

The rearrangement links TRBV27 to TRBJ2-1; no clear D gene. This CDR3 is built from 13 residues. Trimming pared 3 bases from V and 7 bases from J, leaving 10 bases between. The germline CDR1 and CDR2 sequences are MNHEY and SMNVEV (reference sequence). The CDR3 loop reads CASSLAVLNEQFF. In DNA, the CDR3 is TGTGCCAGCAGTTTGGCCGTGCTGAATGAGCAGTTCTTC.

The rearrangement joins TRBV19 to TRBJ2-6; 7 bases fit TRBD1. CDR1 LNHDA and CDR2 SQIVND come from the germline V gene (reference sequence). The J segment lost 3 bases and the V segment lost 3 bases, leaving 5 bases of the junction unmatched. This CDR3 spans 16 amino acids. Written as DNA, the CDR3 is TGTGCCAGTAGTATTCGAGGGGGCCATGGGGCCAACGTCCTGACTTTC. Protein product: CASSIRGGHGANVLTF.

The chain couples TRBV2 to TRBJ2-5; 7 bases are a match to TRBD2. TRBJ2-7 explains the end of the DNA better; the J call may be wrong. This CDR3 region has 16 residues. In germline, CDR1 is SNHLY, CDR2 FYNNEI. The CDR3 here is CASGLGEGSWSYEQYF. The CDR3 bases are TGTGCCAGCGGGCTCGGGGAGGGCTCATGGAGCTACGAGCAGTACTTC.

In DNA form, the CDR3 reads TGTGCCAGCAGCTTCACCCGGAATGAGCAGTTCTTC. As protein: CASSFTRNEQFF. This sequence joins TRBV7-9 and TRBJ2-1, with D uncertain. This CDR3 is built from 12 residues. In germline, CDR1 is SEHNR, CDR2 FQNEAQ (reference sequence). V was shortened by 3 bases and J by 7 bases, with 7 bases between the two germline ends.

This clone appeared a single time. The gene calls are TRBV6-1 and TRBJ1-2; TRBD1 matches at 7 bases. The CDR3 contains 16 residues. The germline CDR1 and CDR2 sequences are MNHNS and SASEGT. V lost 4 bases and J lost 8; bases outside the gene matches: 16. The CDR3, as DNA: TGTGCCAGCAGTGCCACTCCCCGGACAGGAGGCGTGGGCTACACCTTC. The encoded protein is CASSATPRTGGVGYTF.

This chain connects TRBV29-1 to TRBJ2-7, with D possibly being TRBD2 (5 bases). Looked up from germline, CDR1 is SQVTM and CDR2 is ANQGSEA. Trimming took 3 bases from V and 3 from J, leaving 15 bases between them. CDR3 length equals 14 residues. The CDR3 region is CSVDLASGGYEQYF. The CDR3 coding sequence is TGCAGCGTTGATTTAGCCAGCGGAGGCTACGAGCAGTACTTC.

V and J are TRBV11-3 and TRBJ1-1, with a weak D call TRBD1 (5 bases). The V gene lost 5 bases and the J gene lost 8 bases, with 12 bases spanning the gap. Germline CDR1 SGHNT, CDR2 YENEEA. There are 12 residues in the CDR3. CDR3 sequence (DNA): TGTGCCAGCAGCACAAACGGGGGGGAAGCTTTCTTT. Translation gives CASSTNGGEAFF.